The 26 T cell receptor beta chains below all came from one sample that was sequenced in a study of T-cell reconstitution after alpha-beta-depleted transplantation in children. Unique molecular identifiers were used to barcode this TCRbeta library. TCRdb processed the PCR reads anew with MiXCR; each CDR3 protein has one entry. This table holds around 960,000 distinct CDR3 sequences, about 26% found once. The sample in question was PBMCs, mostly from graft donor cells, obtained 360 days after TCRalphabeta/CD19-depleted stem cell transplant. These receptors all come from a boy younger than two who had a stem cell transplant for SCID, so the T cells may come from the graft donor.

The rearrangement links TRBV4-2 to TRBJ2-3; D is possibly TRBD1 (6 bases). This CDR3 region has 17 residues. Germline V CDR1 and CDR2: LGHNA, YNFKEQ. V gave up 0 bases and J gave up 2 bases, with 15 bases separating them. The CDR3 DNA reads as TGTGCCAGCAGCCAAGATCCCGGACAGTTATCCACAGATACGCAGTATTTT. Encoded protein: CASSQDPGQLSTDTQYF.

The chain has TRBV5-1 and TRBJ2-5; 11 bases agree with TRBD2. The CDR3 has 18 amino acids. From germline, CDR1 is SGHRS and CDR2 YFSETQ. V was pared by 3 bases and J by 5 bases, with 15 bases of the junction left unmatched. The CDR3 bases are TGCGCCAGCAGCTCCCTTCTCGGGCTAGCGGGGGGAGGCGAGACCCAGTACTTC. This codes for CASSSLLGLAGGGETQYF.

The chain is built from TRBV4-1 and TRBJ1-5, with D perhaps TRBD1 (5 bases). Per germline, CDR1 MGHRA and CDR2 YSYEKL. V lost 4 bases, J lost 0 bases, and 16 bases lay in between. This CDR3 contains 17 residues. This CDR3 reads CASSRQSQGLSNQPQHF. DNA for the CDR3: TGCGCCAGCAGCCGACAGTCTCAGGGCCTTAGCAATCAGCCCCAGCATTTT.

This clonotype occurred a few times. The CDR3 DNA follows: TGTGCCAGCAGCTCGGGGGGGAGACTAGCGGGGGTTCCCGGGGAGCTGTTTTTT. Protein product: CASSSGGRLAGVPGELFF. The genes are TRBV6-1 and TRBJ2-2, with 12 bases lining up with TRBD2. The germline CDR1 and CDR2 sequences are MNHNS and SASEGT. This CDR3 region has 18 residues. Trimming removed 6 bases from V and 6 bases from J; junction bases left unmatched: 14.

The V call is TRBV29-1, the J call TRBJ2-1; TRBD1 aligns across 7 bases. CDR3 size: 15 residues. Germline V gene data show CDR1 as SQVTM and CDR2 as ANQGSEA. The V and J ends lost 7 bases and 10 bases, in that order; junction bases with no gene match: 19. The CDR3 DNA reads as TGCAGCGGCCGAAAACCGGGACAGCGGATGAGGGAGCAGTTCTTC. Translating it yields CSGRKPGQRMREQFF.

The rearrangement joins TRBV20-1 to TRBJ1-1; D remains unclear. Trimming took 4 bases from V and 1 from J, leaving 7 bases between them. From germline, CDR1 is DFQATT and CDR2 SNEGSKA (reference sequence). This CDR3 has 12 amino acids. CDR3 residues: CSAIERNTEAFF. The CDR3 region has the DNA TGCAGTGCTATTGAGAGGAACACTGAAGCTTTCTTT.

This clonotype was seen a few times. The chain joins TRBV12-3 or TRBV12-4 to TRBJ1-5; 7 bases match TRBD1. J lost 3 bases, V lost 6 bases, and 11 bases had no gene match. The CDR3 has 16 amino acids. CDR3 in DNA: TGTGCCAGCAGCCCCACAGGGGAAGCCTCCAATCAGCCCCAGCATTTT. This translates into CASSPTGEASNQPQHF.

The chain is built from TRBV7-9 and TRBJ2-7; 8 positions agree with TRBD1. CDR3 size: 15 residues. V lost 5 bases, J lost 4 bases, and 10 bases stayed unmatched. The germline V gene has CDR1 SEHNR and CDR2 FQNEAQ (reference sequence). The CDR3 is CASSHQDRVGYEQYF. As DNA, the CDR3 is TGTGCCAGCAGCCACCAGGACAGGGTAGGGTACGAGCAGTACTTC.

The rearrangement links TRBV19 to TRBJ2-1; D possibly corresponds to TRBD1 (6 bases). CDR1 and CDR2 (germline): LNHDA, SQIVND (reference sequence). Deletions cut 7 bases from V and 0 bases from J, with 13 bases between. The CDR3 runs to 15 residues. The CDR3 coding sequence is TGTGCCAGTACCACAGGGTGGAGCTCCTACAATGAGCAGTTCTTC. It encodes CASTTGWSSYNEQFF. The entire variable domain, with the rest obtained from reference TRBV19 and TRBJ2-1, is as follows: DGGITQSPKYLFRKEGQNVTLSCEQNLNHDAMYWYRQDPGQGLRLIYYSQIVNDFQKGDIAEGYSVSREKKESFPLTVTSAQKNPTAFYLCASTTGWSSYNEQFFGPGTRLTVL.

The V call is TRBV4-1, the J call TRBJ2-3; D remains unclear. The CDR3 totals 18 residues. The V and J ends lost 0 bases and 4 bases respectively, with 20 bases between them. The germline gives CDR1 MGHRA, CDR2 YSYEKL. The CDR3 loop reads CASSQEESVVGSPDTQYF. CDR3 sequence (DNA): TGCGCCAGCAGCCAAGAGGAGTCGGTGGTGGGCAGCCCAGATACGCAGTATTTT.

This clonotype has a handful of counts. V usage is TRBV27 and J usage is TRBJ2-3; D ambiguous. The CDR3 runs to 14 residues. Looked up from germline, CDR1 is MNHEY and CDR2 is SMNVEV (reference sequence). V dropped 3 bases and J dropped 4 bases, with 11 bases sitting between them. CDR3 in amino acids: CASSLVQAADTQYF. The CDR3 DNA is TGTGCCAGCAGTTTGGTGCAGGCTGCAGATACGCAGTATTTT.

This clonotype was detected a few times. The chain carries TRBV2 and TRBJ2-1; 11 bases line up with TRBD2. The CDR3 covers 16 residues. V was pared by 6 bases and J by 6 bases, with 10 bases of the junction left unmatched. CDR1 SNHLY and CDR2 FYNNEI come from the germline V gene. CDR3 nucleotides: TGTGCCAGCAGCGAAATTAGCGGGGGGGCCTTCAATGAGCAGTTCTTC. As protein: CASSEISGGAFNEQFF.

The V call is TRBV5-1, the J call TRBJ1-1; 7 bases match TRBD1. With 4 bases clipped from V and 7 bases from J, the junction kept 10 bases outside the gene matches. The CDR3 loop spans 14 amino acids. Germline-derived CDR1 and CDR2 are SGHRS and YFSETQ. The DNA of the CDR3 is TGCGCCAGCAGCGAATACTTCGGGGACAGTGAAGCTTTCTTT. This translates into CASSEYFGDSEAFF.

J is TRBJ2-1 and V is TRBV25-1; tentative D call: TRBD1 (5 bases). The germline gives CDR1 MGHDK, CDR2 SYGVNS. Between the trimmed V and J ends, which lost 1 base and 2 bases, there was a span of 15 bases. The CDR3 spans 17 residues. Here the CDR3 reads CASSEWPGRHPYNEQFF. CDR3 nucleotides: TGTGCCAGCAGTGAATGGCCAGGGCGACACCCCTACAATGAGCAGTTCTTC.

This clonotype was seen at least ten times. The rearrangement joins TRBV24-1 to TRBJ2-1, with 11 bases that match TRBD1. Germline V gene lookup returns CDR1 KGHDR and CDR2 SFDVKD. V trimming: 0 bases; J trimming: 8 bases; junction bases outside the gene matches: 2. The CDR3 covers 15 residues. CDR3 region: CATSDLGQGADEQFF. The CDR3 nucleotides are TGTGCCACCAGTGATTTGGGACAGGGGGCCGATGAGCAGTTCTTC.

This clonotype was seen a few times. This chain connects TRBV9 to TRBJ2-1, with D tentatively TRBD1 or TRBD2 (5 bases each). V shed 2 bases and J shed 9 bases, with 12 bases lying between them. Germline V gene sequence: CDR1 SGDLS, CDR2 YYNGEE. CDR3 size: 13 residues. In nucleotides, the CDR3 is TGTGCCAGCAGCGTGGGACCCCTCGGTGAGCAGTTCTTC. It encodes CASSVGPLGEQFF.

The table lists this clonotype with a few counts. The chain is built from TRBV27 and TRBJ2-5; the D is unclear. The CDR3 runs 13 residues. From germline, CDR1 is MNHEY and CDR2 SMNVEV (reference sequence). V was trimmed by 2 bases and J by 6 bases, leaving 10 bases between them. CDR3 bases: TGTGCCAGCAGTTTAGGGGTCAGTCAGACCCAGTACTTC. This sequence encodes CASSLGVSQTQYF.

V usage is TRBV30 and J usage is TRBJ1-4, with no clear D. Germline CDR1 and CDR2: GTSNPN and SVGIG (reference sequence). This CDR3 contains 12 residues. V was clipped by 1 base and J by 8 bases, with 8 bases between them. For the CDR3, the DNA is TGTGCCTGGAGTGAAGTTGGGGAAAAACTGTTTTTT. This sequence encodes CAWSEVGEKLFF.

V usage is TRBV6-2 or TRBV6-3 and J usage is TRBJ2-3; 12 bases are a match to TRBD2. CDR1 is MNHEY, CDR2 SVGEGT, per germline. The CDR3 contains 16 residues. V dropped 2 bases and J dropped 10; count of bases not matched to a gene: 10. CDR3: CASSYLAGGPIRPQYF. For the CDR3, the DNA is TGTGCCAGCAGTTACCTAGCGGGGGGGCCGATACGCCCGCAGTATTTT.

This clonotype turned up a few times. V usage is TRBV21-1 and J usage is TRBJ2-1. TRBV21-1 is shown as a pseudogene. The CDR3 contains 16 residues. In nucleotides, the CDR3 is TGTGCCAGCAGCAAAGTCGAGGTTATCTCCTACAATGAGCAGTTCTTC. Its translation is CASSKVEVISYNEQFF.

The J gene is TRBJ1-4, the V gene TRBV12-3 or TRBV12-4, with 7 positions matching TRBD1. The V and J ends lost 6 bases and 2 bases, in that order; junction bases with no gene match: 9. The CDR3 length is 16 residues. DNA for the CDR3: TGTGCCAGCAGGGGGGACAGCCAGCCGACTAATGAAAAACTGTTTTTT. It codes for CASRGDSQPTNEKLFF.

This chain links TRBV19 with TRBJ1-5; no reliable D call. This CDR3 is 15 amino acids long. From germline, CDR1 is LNHDA and CDR2 SQIVND (reference sequence). V was clipped by 8 bases and J by 3 bases, with 17 bases between them. The CDR3 bases are TGTGCCAGTTCCGTCGGACCCCTTGCCAATCAGCCCCAGCATTTT. It encodes CASSVGPLANQPQHF.

This clonotype was observed a few times. This chain uses TRBV20-1 with TRBJ1-2; 7 bases are shared with TRBD1. From germline, CDR1 is DFQATT and CDR2 SNEGSKA (reference sequence). The CDR3 loop spans 14 amino acids. The ends lost 6 bases at V and 4 bases at J; junction bases unmatched: 11. CDR3 sequence: CSAEKPGQLYGYTF. The CDR3 DNA sequence: TGCAGTGCCGAAAAACCGGGACAGCTCTATGGCTACACCTTC.

The J gene is TRBJ2-5, the V gene TRBV5-1, with 9 bases fitting TRBD2. The CDR3 totals 15 residues. From germline, CDR1 is SGHRS and CDR2 YFSETQ. V lost 4 bases and J lost 1; bases outside the gene matches: 5. Here the CDR3 DNA reads TGCGCCAGCAGCGCGGGGGGGCCAATCCAAGAGACCCAGTACTTC. Protein product: CASSAGGPIQETQYF.

The genes are TRBV6-1 and TRBJ2-5; D gene uncertain. Germline CDR1 and CDR2: MNHNS and SASEGT. This CDR3 has 15 residues. Trimming took off 4 bases at V and 5 bases at J, with 17 bases between the two ends. The chain's CDR3 is CASSARLPRTETQYF. Written as DNA, the CDR3 is TGTGCCAGCAGTGCCCGACTCCCTAGGACGGAGACCCAGTACTTC.

The chain has TRBV4-2 and TRBJ2-7; unclear D gene. CDR1 LGHNA and CDR2 YNFKEQ come from the germline V gene. The CDR3 is 18 amino acids. The V gene lost 0 bases and the J gene lost 1 base, with 19 bases spanning the gap. CDR3 region: CASSQDPAGVLRSYEQYF. The CDR3 coding sequence is TGTGCCAGCAGCCAAGATCCCGCAGGTGTACTACGTTCCTACGAGCAGTACTTC.